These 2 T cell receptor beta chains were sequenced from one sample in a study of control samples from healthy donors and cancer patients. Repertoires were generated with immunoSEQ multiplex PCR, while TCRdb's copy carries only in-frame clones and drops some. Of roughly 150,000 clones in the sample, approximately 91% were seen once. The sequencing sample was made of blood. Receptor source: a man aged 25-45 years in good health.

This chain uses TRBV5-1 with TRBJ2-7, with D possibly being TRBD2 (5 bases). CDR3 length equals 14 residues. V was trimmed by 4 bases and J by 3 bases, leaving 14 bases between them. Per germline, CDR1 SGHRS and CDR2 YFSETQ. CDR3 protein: CASSGGGLIYEQYF. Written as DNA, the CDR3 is TGCGCCAGCAGCGGCGGCGGGTTAATCTACGAGCAGTACTTC.

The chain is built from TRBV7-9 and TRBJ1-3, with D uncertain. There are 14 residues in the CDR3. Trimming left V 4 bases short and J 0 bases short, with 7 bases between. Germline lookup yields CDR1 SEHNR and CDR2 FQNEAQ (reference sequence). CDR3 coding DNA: TGTGCCAGCAGCTCACCGGGCTCTGGAAACACCATATATTTT. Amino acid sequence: CASSSPGSGNTIYF.